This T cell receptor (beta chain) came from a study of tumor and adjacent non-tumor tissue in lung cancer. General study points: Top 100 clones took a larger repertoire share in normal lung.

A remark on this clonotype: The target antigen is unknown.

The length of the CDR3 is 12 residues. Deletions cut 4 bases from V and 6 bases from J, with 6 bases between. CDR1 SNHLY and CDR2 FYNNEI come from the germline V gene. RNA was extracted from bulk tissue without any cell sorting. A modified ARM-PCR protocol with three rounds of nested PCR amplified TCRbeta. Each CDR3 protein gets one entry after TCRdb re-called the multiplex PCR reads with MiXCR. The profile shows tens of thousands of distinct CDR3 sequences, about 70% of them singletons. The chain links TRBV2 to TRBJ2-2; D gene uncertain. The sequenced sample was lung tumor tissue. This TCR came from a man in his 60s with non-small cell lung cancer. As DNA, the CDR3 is TGTGCCAGCAGTGTATTACCCGGGGAGCTGTTTTTT. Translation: CASSVLPGELFF.